Shown below are 4 T cell receptor beta chains from a single sample sequenced in a study of a mutant IDH1 vaccine in newly diagnosed glioma. Method: immunoSEQ multiplex PCR; TCRdb's copy keeps in-frame clones and lacks some. The data contain about 94,000 clones, roughly 90% of them seen just once; the ten biggest clones take up roughly 0.81%. Time point denoted: week 47, end of study. Each dose of the vaccine consisted of 300 ug of mutant IDH1 20-mer peptide, with topical imiquimod. These receptors are not linked to any known antigen. Source: PBMCs, taken from a glioma patient whose treatment included an IDH1 peptide vaccine. The source of these receptors is a woman between 45 and 65 years old with glioma.

The chain combines TRBV30 with TRBJ1-1; no clear D gene. The CDR3 extends over 13 amino acids. V gave up 5 bases and J gave up 5 bases, with 15 bases separating them. Per the germline V gene, CDR1 is GTSNPN and CDR2 is SVGIG (reference sequence). CDR3 protein: CAWFVRARTEAFF. As DNA, the CDR3 is TGTGCCTGGTTTGTGAGGGCAAGGACTGAAGCTTTCTTT.

This chain links TRBV19 with TRBJ1-2, with no clear D. The germline gives CDR1 LNHDA, CDR2 SQIVND (reference sequence). This CDR3 contains 14 residues. Trimming pared 3 bases from V and 2 bases from J, leaving 10 bases between. In DNA form, the CDR3 reads TGTGCCAGTAGTATCGGTTCCGACAACTATGGCTACACCTTC. Protein: CASSIGSDNYGYTF.

The CDR3 nucleotides read TGCAGCGAGCATTCGGGGACCACACCTGAAGCTTTCTTT. This gives the protein CSEHSGTTPEAFF. The chain links TRBV29-1 to TRBJ1-1, with a possible D match to TRBD1 (5 bases). There are 13 residues in the CDR3. V was clipped by 7 bases and J by 6 bases, with 18 bases between them. Germline V gene sequence: CDR1 SQVTM, CDR2 ANQGSEA.

The chain recombines TRBV5-1 with TRBJ2-3, with D perhaps TRBD1 (5 bases). The CDR3 runs 16 residues. V was cut by 0 bases and J by 1 base, with 12 bases left in between. Germline lookup yields CDR1 SGHRS and CDR2 YFSETQ. The CDR3 spells CASSLGSTGRTDTQYF. The CDR3, as DNA: TGCGCCAGCAGCTTGGGATCTACAGGCCGCACAGATACGCAGTATTTT. Filled out from reference TRBV5-1 and TRBJ2-3, the complete variable domain reads KAGVTQTPRYLIKTRGQQVTLSCSPISGHRSVSWYQQTPGQGLQFLFEYFSETQRNKGNFPGRFSGRQFSNSRSEMNVSTLELGDSALYLCASSLGSTGRTDTQYFGPGTRLTVL.